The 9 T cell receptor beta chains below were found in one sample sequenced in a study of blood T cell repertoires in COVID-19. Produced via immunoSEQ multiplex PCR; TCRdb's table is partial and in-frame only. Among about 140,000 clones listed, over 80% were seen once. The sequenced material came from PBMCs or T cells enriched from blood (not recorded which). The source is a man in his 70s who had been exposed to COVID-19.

The CDR3 coding sequence is TGTGCCACCAGCAGGGCAGGGACTTCCACGCAGTATTTT. This encodes CATSRAGTSTQYF. The chain carries TRBV15 and TRBJ2-3, with D possibly being TRBD2 (6 bases). CDR3 length: 13 amino acids. V lost 3 bases, J lost 9 bases, and 13 bases lay in between. From germline, CDR1 is LNHNV and CDR2 YYDKDF (reference sequence). Together with reference TRBV15 and TRBJ2-3, the CDR3 gives the full variable domain: DAMVIQNPRYQVTQFGKPVTLSCSQTLNHNVMYWYQQKSSQAPKLLFHYYDKDFNNEADTPDNFQSRRPNTSFCFLDIRSPGLGDTAMYLCATSRAGTSTQYFGPGTRLTVL.

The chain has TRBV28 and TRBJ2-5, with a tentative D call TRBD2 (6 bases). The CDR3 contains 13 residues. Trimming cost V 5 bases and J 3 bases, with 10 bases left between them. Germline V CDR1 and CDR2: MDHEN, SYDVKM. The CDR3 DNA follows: TGTGCCAGCAGTGGCGGGATTAAAGAGACCCAGTACTTC. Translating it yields CASSGGIKETQYF.

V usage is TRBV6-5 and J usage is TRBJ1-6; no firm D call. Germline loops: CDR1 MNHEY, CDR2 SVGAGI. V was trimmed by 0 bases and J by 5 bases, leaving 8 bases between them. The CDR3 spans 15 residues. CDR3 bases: TGTGCCAGCAGTTACTCGAGGAGACATAATTCACCCCTCCACTTT. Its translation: CASSYSRRHNSPLHF.

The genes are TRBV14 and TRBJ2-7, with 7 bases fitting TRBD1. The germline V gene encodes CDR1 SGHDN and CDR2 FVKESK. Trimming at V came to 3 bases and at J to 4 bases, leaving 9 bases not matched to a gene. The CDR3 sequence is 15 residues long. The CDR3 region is CASSHAYRGAYEQYF. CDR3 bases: TGTGCCAGCAGCCATGCATACAGGGGTGCGTACGAGCAGTACTTC.

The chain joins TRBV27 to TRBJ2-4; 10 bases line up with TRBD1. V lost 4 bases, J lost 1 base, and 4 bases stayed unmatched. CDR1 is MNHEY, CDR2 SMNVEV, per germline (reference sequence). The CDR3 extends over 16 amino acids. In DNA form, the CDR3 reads TGTGCCAGCAGTTCCCCGGGACAGGGGGCCAAAAACATTCAGTACTTC. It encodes CASSSPGQGAKNIQYF.

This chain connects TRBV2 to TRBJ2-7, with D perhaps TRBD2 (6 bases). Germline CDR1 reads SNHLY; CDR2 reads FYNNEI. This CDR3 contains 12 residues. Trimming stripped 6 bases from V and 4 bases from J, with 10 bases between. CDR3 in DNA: TGTGCCAGCAGGGGGCTAGCGTACGAGCAGTACTTC. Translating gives CASRGLAYEQYF.

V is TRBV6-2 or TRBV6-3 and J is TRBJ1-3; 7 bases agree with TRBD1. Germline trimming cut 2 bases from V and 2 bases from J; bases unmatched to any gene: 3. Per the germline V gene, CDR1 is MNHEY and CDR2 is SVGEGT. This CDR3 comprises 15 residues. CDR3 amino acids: CASSYPTGPGNTIYF. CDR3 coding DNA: TGTGCCAGCAGTTACCCGACAGGGCCTGGAAACACCATATATTTT.

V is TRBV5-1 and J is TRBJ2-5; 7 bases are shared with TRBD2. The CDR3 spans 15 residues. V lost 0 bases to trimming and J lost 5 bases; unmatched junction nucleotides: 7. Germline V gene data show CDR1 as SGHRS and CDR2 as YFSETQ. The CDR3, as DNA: TGCGCCAGCAGCTTGGACAACGGGGGGTGGGAGACCCAGTACTTC. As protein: CASSLDNGGWETQYF.

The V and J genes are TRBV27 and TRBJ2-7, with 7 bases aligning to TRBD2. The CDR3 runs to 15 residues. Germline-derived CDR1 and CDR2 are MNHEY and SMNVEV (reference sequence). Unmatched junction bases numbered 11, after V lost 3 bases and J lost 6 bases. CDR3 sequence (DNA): TGTGCCAGCAGTTTTCGGGGGAGGGATTTGATCGAGCAGTACTTC. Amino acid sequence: CASSFRGRDLIEQYF.